The 18 T cell receptor beta chains reported below all come from one sample, sequenced in a study of blood T cell repertoires in COVID-19. Assay: immunoSEQ multiplex PCR; the TCRdb copy retains only in-frame clones and omits some. Of about 36,000 clones in the sample, approximately 90% were seen once. Sequencing was done on a sample of peripheral blood. The receptors originated from a human donor in a cohort sampled during active COVID-19.

The chain employs TRBV30 and TRBJ2-1; unclear D gene. Germline V CDR1 and CDR2: GTSNPN, SVGIG (reference sequence). The CDR3 has 15 amino acids. V was trimmed by 4 bases and J by 4 bases, leaving 17 bases between them. In nucleotides, the CDR3 is TGTGCCTGGAAGGCAAGCAGGTTGAGATACAATGAGCAGTTCTTC. It is translated as CAWKASRLRYNEQFF.

The V gene is TRBV5-1, the J gene TRBJ1-1; D possibly corresponds to TRBD1 (5 bases). The CDR3 loop spans 14 amino acids. The germline V and J ends were trimmed by 2 bases and 0 bases, with 8 bases remaining between them. CDR1 and CDR2 (germline): SGHRS, YFSETQ. CDR3 amino acids: CASSFDSMNTEAFF. DNA of the CDR3: TGCGCCAGCAGCTTCGACAGCATGAACACTGAAGCTTTCTTT.

The rearrangement uses TRBV7-3 and TRBJ2-2, with D unresolved. Trimming removed 5 bases from V and 8 bases from J, with 15 bases in between. The CDR3 spans 14 residues. CDR1 and CDR2 (germline): SGHTA, FQGTGA. The CDR3 spells CASSSSILSGELFF. CDR3 nucleotides: TGTGCCAGCAGCAGTAGCATCTTGTCTGGGGAGCTGTTTTTT.

This clone has a single count. The chain has TRBV6-5 and TRBJ2-2, with D possibly matching TRBD2 (6 bases). The CDR3 is 14 amino acids. Germline lookup yields CDR1 MNHEY and CDR2 SVGAGI. With 6 bases removed from V and 5 bases from J, the gap between germline ends came to 13 bases. The CDR3 sequence is CASRDRAGTGELFF. The CDR3 bases are TGTGCCAGCAGAGACCGGGCGGGAACCGGGGAGCTGTTTTTT.

This chain connects TRBV19 to TRBJ2-4; 9 bases are a match to TRBD1. The CDR3 consists of 16 residues. V was pared by 2 bases and J by 1 base, with 3 bases of the junction left unmatched. Germline V gives CDR1 LNHDA, CDR2 SQIVND (reference sequence). The CDR3 coding sequence is TGTGCCAGTAGTATAACAGGGGGCCAGGCCAAAAACATTCAGTACTTC. This sequence encodes CASSITGGQAKNIQYF.

The CDR3 loop reads CASSDNSLSYGYTF. The CDR3 DNA sequence: TGTGCCAGCAGTGACAACAGTCTTTCCTATGGCTACACCTTC. The chain links TRBV2 to TRBJ1-2; unclear D gene. The V end lost 3 bases, the J end lost 4 bases, and 12 bases lay between the germline ends. The CDR3 runs to 14 residues. Germline V lookup: CDR1 SNHLY, CDR2 FYNNEI.

The genes are TRBV6-4 and TRBJ2-3, with 8 bases identical to TRBD1. Germline V gene sequence: CDR1 MRHNA, CDR2 SNTAGT. The CDR3 covers 13 residues. V shed 7 bases, J shed 8 bases, and the junction held 8 bases outside the gene matches. The CDR3 here is CASTPDRGGTQYF. As DNA, the CDR3 is TGTGCCAGCACCCCCGACAGGGGAGGTACGCAGTATTTT.

This clone was detected once. The V gene is TRBV14, the J gene TRBJ2-1; possible D gene TRBD2, 6 bases. From germline, CDR1 is SGHDN and CDR2 FVKESK. CDR3 length: 13 amino acids. The germline V and J ends were trimmed by 1 base and 12 bases, with 13 bases remaining between them. CDR3 region: CASSQGGELGQFF. Here the CDR3 DNA reads TGTGCCAGCAGCCAAGGGGGGGAATTAGGGCAGTTCTTC. Drawing the rest from reference TRBV14 and TRBJ2-1, the complete variable domain is EAGVTQFPSHSVIEKGQTVTLRCDPISGHDNLYWYRRVMGKEIKFLLHFVKESKQDESGMPNNRFLAERTGGTYSTLKVQPAELEDSGVYFCASSQGGELGQFFGPGTRLTVL.

The CDR3, as DNA: TGTGCCAGCAGCCCTGGCGGAACTAATGAAAAACTGTTTTTT. Translating it yields CASSPGGTNEKLFF. The rearrangement uses TRBV7-6 and TRBJ1-4; no firm D call. The CDR3 loop spans 14 amino acids. V was pared by 5 bases and J by 1 base, with 8 bases between. The germline CDR1 and CDR2 sequences are SGHVS and FNYEAQ.

The chain recombines TRBV5-1 with TRBJ2-7; TRBD2 matches 13 bases. This CDR3 is 17 amino acids long. Looked up from germline, CDR1 is SGHRS and CDR2 is YFSETQ. V lost 4 bases to trimming and J lost 5 bases; unmatched junction nucleotides: 12. CDR3 coding DNA: TGCGCCAGCAGCCCCCACCGGACTAGCGGGAGTGTAGACGAGCAGTACTTC. Translating gives CASSPHRTSGSVDEQYF.

The gene calls are TRBV16 and TRBJ1-2; D gene uncertain. The germline V gene encodes CDR1 KGHSY and CDR2 FQNENV. The CDR3 is made up of 13 amino acids. V was pared by 4 bases and J by 3 bases, with 9 bases between. Here the CDR3 reads CASSLTHDYGYTF. The CDR3 DNA is TGTGCCAGCAGCCTAACACACGACTATGGCTACACCTTC.

The rearrangement links TRBV7-6 to TRBJ2-5; TRBD1 aligns across 8 bases. Germline V lookup: CDR1 SGHVS, CDR2 FNYEAQ. Unmatched junction bases numbered 10, after V lost 5 bases and J lost 5 bases. The CDR3 runs 15 residues. CDR3 protein: CASSIKTGVDETQYF. In DNA form, the CDR3 reads TGTGCCAGCAGCATTAAGACAGGGGTTGACGAGACCCAGTACTTC.

The chain combines TRBV11-3 with TRBJ2-2, with a possible D match to TRBD1 (5 bases). The germline V gene has CDR1 SGHNT and CDR2 YENEEA. The V end was cut by 2 bases, the J end by 1 base, with 11 bases between. The CDR3 has 16 residues. The chain's CDR3 is CASSLWGDKNTGELFF. CDR3 sequence (DNA): TGTGCCAGCAGCTTATGGGGCGACAAGAACACCGGGGAGCTGTTTTTT.

The V call is TRBV5-1, the J call TRBJ1-6; D might be TRBD1 (5 bases). Deletions cut 0 bases from V and 6 bases from J, with 7 bases between. Germline V gene sequence: CDR1 SGHRS, CDR2 YFSETQ. The CDR3 covers 14 residues. The CDR3 spells CASSLGQPNSPLHF. In DNA, the CDR3 is TGCGCCAGCAGCTTGGGACAGCCTAATTCACCCCTCCACTTT.

As DNA, the CDR3 is TGTGCCAGCTCACCACCCGGTCCGGTGGATACGCAGTATTTT. This gives the protein CASSPPGPVDTQYF. The chain links TRBV18 to TRBJ2-3; D not certain. Germline CDR1 is KGHSH and CDR2 is LQKENI. CDR3 length equals 14 residues. The germline V and J ends were trimmed by 0 bases and 6 bases, with 10 bases remaining between them. The whole variable domain, filled in from reference TRBV18 and TRBJ2-3, reads NAGVMQNPRHLVRRRGQEARLRCSPMKGHSHVYWYRQLPEEGLKFMVYLQKENIIDESGMPKERFSAEFPKEGPSILRIQQVVRGDSAAYFCASSPPGPVDTQYFGPGTRLTVL.

The CDR3 spells CASSLAGGLYNEQFF. Here the CDR3 DNA reads TGTGCCAGCAGTCTAGCGGGAGGACTCTACAATGAGCAGTTCTTC. This rearrangement joins TRBV28 to TRBJ2-1, with 11 bases aligning to TRBD2. The V and J ends lost 5 bases and 3 bases, in that order; junction bases with no gene match: 3. Germline assignment: CDR1 MDHEN and CDR2 SYDVKM. The CDR3 has 15 residues. The full variable domain, its missing parts supplied by reference TRBV28 and TRBJ2-1, is DVKVTQSSRYLVKRTGEKVFLECVQDMDHENMFWYRQDPGLGLRLIYFSYDVKMKEKGDIPEGYSVSREKKERFSLILESASTNQTSMYLCASSLAGGLYNEQFFGPGTRLTVL.

The chain combines TRBV24-1 with TRBJ2-1, with D maybe TRBD1 (6 bases). The V gene lost 7 bases and the J gene lost 5 bases, with 17 bases spanning the gap. Germline loops: CDR1 KGHDR, CDR2 SFDVKD. There are 15 residues in the CDR3. The CDR3: CATRTRGRGDNEQFF. The CDR3 DNA follows: TGTGCCACCAGAACCAGGGGCCGGGGTGACAATGAGCAGTTCTTC.

This chain joins TRBV11-2 and TRBJ1-2; weak D call: TRBD1 (6 bases). CDR1 and CDR2 from the germline V gene are SGHAT and FQNNGV. The germline V and J ends were trimmed by 5 bases and 7 bases, with 17 bases remaining between them. The CDR3 is made up of 14 amino acids. CDR3 region: CASSTGPGQTGYTF. CDR3 sequence (DNA): TGTGCCAGCAGCACCGGCCCGGGACAAACTGGCTACACCTTC.